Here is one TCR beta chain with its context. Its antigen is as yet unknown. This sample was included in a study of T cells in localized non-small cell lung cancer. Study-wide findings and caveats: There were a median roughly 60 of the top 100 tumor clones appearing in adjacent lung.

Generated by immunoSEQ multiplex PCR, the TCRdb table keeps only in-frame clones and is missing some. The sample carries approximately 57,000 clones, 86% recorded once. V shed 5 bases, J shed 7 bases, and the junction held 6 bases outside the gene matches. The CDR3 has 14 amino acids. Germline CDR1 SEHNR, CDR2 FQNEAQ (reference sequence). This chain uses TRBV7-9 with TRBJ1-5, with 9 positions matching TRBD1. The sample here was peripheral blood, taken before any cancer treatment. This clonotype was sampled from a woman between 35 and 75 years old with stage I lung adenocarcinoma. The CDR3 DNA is TGTGCCAGCAGCGTAGGGACAGGGAGGCAGCCCCAGCATTTT. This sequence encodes CASSVGTGRQPQHF. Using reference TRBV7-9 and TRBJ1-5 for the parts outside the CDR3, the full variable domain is DTGVSQNPRHKITKRGQNVTFRCDPISEHNRLYWYRQTLGQGPEFLTYFQNEAQLEKSRLLSDRFSAERPKGSFSTLEIQRTEQGDSAMYLCASSVGTGRQPQHFGDGTRLSIL.